This is a list of T cell receptor beta chains from one sample in a study of blood T cell repertoires in COVID-19. The assay was immunoSEQ multiplex PCR, and TCRdb's table has in-frame clones only and misses some. The sample consists of roughly 340,000 clones, more than 75% of them appearing once. Material: peripheral blood. The receptors come from a woman aged 45-60 years with COVID-19, enrolled during active disease. The CDR3 runs from the conserved cysteine through the conserved F or W. Fields, in order: D gene, V gene, clone size, J gene, CDR3 protein, CDR3 DNA. A D gene is named only where the DNA matches it firmly. Not all rows give a size; the values are once, few, many and, for expanded clones, a class.

>TRBD2|TRBV18|-|TRBJ2-1
CASSPRLAELEQFF
TGTGCCAGCTCACCACGACTAGCGGAGCTAGAGCAGTTCTTC
>-|TRBV4-1|-|TRBJ2-3
CASRRGAASTDTQYF
TGCGCCAGCCGCAGGGGGGCGGCTAGCACAGATACGCAGTATTTT
>TRBD1|TRBV7-9|-|TRBJ1-4
CASSRDRGEEKLFF
TGTGCCAGCAGCCGGGACAGGGGTGAGGAAAAACTGTTTTTT
>TRBD1|TRBV4-1|once|TRBJ1-2
CASSPTGTGGYGYTF
TGCGCCAGCAGCCCTACAGGGACAGGCGGGTATGGCTACACCTTC
>-|TRBV4-2|-|TRBJ2-1
CASSLPGFDNEQFF
TGTGCCAGCAGCCTCCCAGGCTTTGACAATGAGCAGTTCTTC
>-|TRBV30|-|TRBJ2-5
CAWSVRGWETQYF
TGTGCCTGGAGTGTACGAGGATGGGAGACCCAGTACTTC
>-|TRBV7-9|-|TRBJ2-7
CASSLEGRASSYEQYF
TGTGCCAGCAGCTTAGAAGGCAGGGCCAGCTCCTACGAGCAGTACTTC
>-|TRBV5-8|-|TRBJ2-2
CASSLRLIPTGELFF
TGTGCCAGCAGCCTCCGACTAATACCCACCGGGGAGCTGTTTTTT
>-|TRBV4-2|once|TRBJ1-3
CASSPRGSGNTIYF
TGTGCCAGCAGCCCCAGGGGCTCTGGAAACACCATATATTTT
>TRBD1|TRBV15|once|TRBJ1-5
CATSTGIGTEPQHF
TGTGCCACCAGCACAGGAATCGGGACAGAGCCCCAGCATTTT
>TRBD1|TRBV7-8|-|TRBJ2-2
CASSPHWQGALTGELFF
TGTGCCAGCAGCCCCCATTGGCAGGGGGCGCTTACCGGGGAGCTGTTTTTT
>TRBD1|TRBV18|-|TRBJ2-7
CASRPGQGALEQYF
TGTGCCAGTCGCCCAGGACAGGGGGCTCTCGAGCAGTACTTC
>-|TRBV10-3|-|TRBJ2-7
CAISESTGVSIWQYF
TGTGCCATCAGTGAGTCAACGGGAGTGAGTATCTGGCAGTACTTC
>TRBD1|TRBV19|-|TRBJ1-3
CASSSTQGAAGNTIYF
TGTGCCAGTAGCTCCACACAGGGGGCTGCTGGAAACACCATATATTTT
>TRBD2|TRBV15|-|TRBJ2-7
CATSRTTSGTYEQYF
TGTGCCACCAGCAGGACGACTAGCGGGACCTACGAGCAGTACTTC
>TRBD1|TRBV27|-|TRBJ1-1
CASSPPWGQGRMNTEAFF
TGTGCCAGCAGCCCGCCGTGGGGACAGGGTCGCATGAACACTGAAGCTTTCTTT
>TRBD1|TRBV27|-|TRBJ1-2
CASSLQGDYGYTF
TGTGCCAGCAGTCTTCAGGGGGACTATGGCTACACCTTC
>-|TRBV7-9|few|TRBJ1-2
CASSLALGERGGYTF
TGTGCCAGCAGCTTAGCCTTAGGGGAAAGGGGCGGCTACACCTTC
>-|TRBV24-1|-|TRBJ1-5
CATSSGTSLYQPQHF
TGTGCCACCAGTTCCGGGACATCCCTTTATCAGCCCCAGCATTTT
>-|TRBV6-5|-|TRBJ2-7
CASSAGLFSAYEQYF
TGTGCCAGCAGCGCGGGTCTCTTCAGCGCCTACGAGCAGTACTTC
>TRBD2|TRBV6-6|many|TRBJ2-7
CASSYGTSGLYEQYF
TGTGCCAGCAGCTACGGGACTAGCGGGCTATACGAGCAGTACTTC
>TRBD2|TRBV6-2/TRBV6-3|-|TRBJ2-5
CASSYSGLAGGIEETQYF
TGTGCCAGCAGTTACTCCGGACTAGCGGGAGGAATTGAAGAGACCCAGTACTTC
>-|TRBV7-8|-|TRBJ2-4
CASSLDSLPKNIQYF
TGTGCCAGCAGCTTAGACTCCCTGCCCAAAAACATTCAGTACTTC
>TRBD1|TRBV20-1|-|TRBJ1-2
CSASRDRGSF
TGCAGTGCTAGTAGGGACAGGGGTTCCTTC
>TRBD2|TRBV11-3|-|TRBJ2-3
CASSARTSGRTDTQYF
TGTGCCAGCAGCGCCCGGACTAGCGGGAGAACAGATACGCAGTATTTT
>TRBD1|TRBV11-2|-|TRBJ1-4
CASSLGWDRGKGQNEKLFF
TGTGCCAGCAGCTTAGGCTGGGACAGGGGGAAGGGGCAAAATGAAAAACTGTTTTTT
>TRBD1|TRBV6-5|-|TRBJ1-1
CASSVRDRNTEAFF
TGTGCCAGCAGCGTCCGGGACAGGAACACTGAAGCTTTCTTT
>TRBD1|TRBV28|-|TRBJ2-2
CASSLIGQGTTNTGELFF
TGTGCCAGCAGTTTAATCGGACAGGGGACGACGAACACCGGGGAGCTGTTTTTT
>-|TRBV5-4|-|TRBJ2-5
CASSFPGRETQYF
TGTGCCAGCAGCTTTCCGGGGAGAGAGACCCAGTACTTC
>TRBD1|TRBV6-5|-|TRBJ1-5
CARRQGMDQPQHF
TGTGCCAGAAGACAGGGTATGGATCAGCCCCAGCATTTT
>TRBD1|TRBV5-1|-|TRBJ1-2
CASSLGGTGGTYGYTF
TGCGCCAGCAGCTTGGGCGGTACAGGGGGGACCTATGGCTACACCTTC
>TRBD1|TRBV3-1/TRBV3-2|few|TRBJ1-3
CASSRDRGRNTIYF
TGTGCCAGCAGCCGGGACAGGGGGAGAAACACCATATATTTT
>TRBD1|TRBV2|-|TRBJ2-7
CASSERTGDHEQYF
TGTGCCAGCAGTGAAAGGACAGGGGACCACGAGCAGTACTTC
>TRBD1|TRBV7-9|-|TRBJ1-2
CASSLVAGQLLGYTF
TGTGCCAGCAGCTTAGTAGCGGGACAGCTCCTCGGCTACACCTTC
>-|TRBV5-1|-|TRBJ2-1
CASTQTETRGGEQFF
TGCGCCAGCACCCAAACGGAGACCCGCGGCGGTGAGCAGTTCTTC
>-|TRBV7-9|many|TRBJ2-1
CASSLGLVGQSPYNEQFF
TGTGCCAGCAGCTTAGGACTTGTGGGGCAATCCCCCTACAATGAGCAGTTCTTC
>TRBD2|TRBV5-4|once|TRBJ2-7
CASSSITTSGFYEQYF
TGTGCCAGCAGCTCAATCACAACTAGCGGGTTCTACGAGCAGTACTTC
>TRBD1|TRBV6-1|-|TRBJ1-1
CASSDPTGGTEAFF
TGTGCCAGCAGTGACCCGACAGGGGGCACTGAAGCTTTCTTT
>-|TRBV7-9|-|TRBJ2-6
CASSLSQSGANVLTF
TGTGCCAGCAGCTTAAGTCAGTCTGGGGCCAACGTCCTGACTTTC
>-|TRBV6-6|-|TRBJ1-4
CASSETGNEKLFF
TGTGCCAGCAGTGAGACAGGCAATGAAAAACTGTTTTTT
>-|TRBV6-4|-|TRBJ1-1
CASSPTGEGTEAFF
TGTGCCAGCAGCCCAACGGGGGAAGGCACTGAAGCTTTCTTT
>-|TRBV6-2/TRBV6-3|-|TRBJ1-6
CASSYLRNSPLHF
TGTGCCAGCAGTTATTTGCGTAATTCACCCCTCCACTTT
>TRBD1|TRBV30|-|TRBJ2-7
CAWSVPGTGHDEQYF
TGTGCCTGGAGTGTACCCGGGACAGGTCATGACGAGCAGTACTTC
>-|TRBV10-3|-|TRBJ1-1
CAISGASLTGNTEAFF
TGTGCCATCAGTGGAGCCTCCCTGACAGGAAACACTGAAGCTTTCTTT
>TRBD2|TRBV4-1|once|TRBJ2-2
CASSRRVDSGSQVAGELFF
TGCGCCAGCAGCAGAAGAGTGGATAGCGGGAGTCAGGTTGCCGGGGAGCTGTTTTTT
>-|TRBV2|-|TRBJ2-7
CASSEEYEQYF
TGTGCCAGCAGTGAGGAGTACGAGCAGTACTTC